Sequencing of this TCR beta chain was carried out in a study of long-term antiretroviral therapy in people with HIV. Whole-study findings and limits: Spans of CDR3 length were tighter for HIV repertoires than for controls. Diversity measured after ART increased yet remained under transplant donor controls.

With V trimmed by 0 bases and J by 3 bases, 10 bases remained unmatched. CDR3 length: 18 residues. Germline V gene sequence: CDR1 SGHDN, CDR2 FVKESK. Comments on this clone: Antigen: not known.

Researchers report immunoSEQ v3.0 was run at survey level. Generated by immunoSEQ multiplex PCR, the TCRdb table keeps only in-frame clones and is missing some. The data hold 20,000 to 25,000 clones, with 70% to 90% observed a single time. The source was unsorted PBMCs, collected 2.3 years after starting antiretroviral therapy. The chain carries TRBV14 and TRBJ1-2; TRBD1 agrees at 10 bases. This clonotype was obtained from a man in his sixties with HIV. CDR3 DNA: TGTGCCAGCAGCCAAGACCTAAACCTCGGGACAGGGGACTATGGCTACACCTTC. Residues: CASSQDLNLGTGDYGYTF.